The 28 T cell receptor beta chains reported below all come from one sample, sequenced in a study of CD8 T cells in ankylosing spondylitis (dated by TCRdb to about 2017). The library was built by means of 5' RACE. Sequencing was carried out with an Illumina HiSeq 2500. TCRdb reran the public reads through fastp at Q25 and MiXCR, keeping productive beta chains. Identical CDR3 proteins give one entry, which carries the most common genes and DNA. Within this sample are about 250,000 distinct CDR3 sequences, with less than 9.5% of them counted one time only. The ten largest clones capture 4% to 5% of the sample. Source material: blood, either unsorted or a sorted T cell fraction (not recorded which). Receptors originate from a female donor with ankylosing spondylitis or in good health (not recorded which).

In its sample, this clonotype was seen many times. The chain combines TRBV6-5 with TRBJ2-7; D is possibly TRBD2 (5 bases). There are 15 residues in the CDR3. Germline CDR1 MNHEY, CDR2 SVGAGI. Trimming removed 4 bases from V and 0 bases from J, with 13 bases in between. In DNA form, the CDR3 reads TGTGCCAGCAGTTCGGGATTTCAAAGCTCCTACGAGCAGTACTTC. Protein: CASSSGFQSSYEQYF.

Only a few counts were recorded for this clonotype. V usage is TRBV7-2 and J usage is TRBJ2-7; D is perhaps TRBD2 (5 bases). Germline CDR1 and CDR2: SGHTA and FQGNSA. V lost 2 bases and J lost 4, with 15 bases in between. CDR3 length: 15 amino acids. Here the CDR3 DNA reads TGTGCCAGCAGCTTAAACGGAGCGGTACCTTACGAGCAGTACTTC. It encodes CASSLNGAVPYEQYF.

This chain uses TRBV7-2 with TRBJ2-1; 9 bases align to TRBD2. Germline V gene data show CDR1 as SGHTA and CDR2 as FQGNSA. V lost 3 bases, J lost 6 bases, and 3 bases stayed unmatched. The CDR3 has 14 amino acids. The CDR3 nucleotides are TGTGCCAGCAGCTTGGCGGGGGGGATCAATGAGCAGTTCTTC. It specifies CASSLAGGINEQFF.

This clonotype was seen many times. The rearrangement links TRBV9 to TRBJ2-5, with 14 positions matching TRBD2. Germline V lookup: CDR1 SGDLS, CDR2 YYNGEE. The CDR3 is 16 residues long. Trimming removed 3 bases from V and 10 bases from J; junction bases left unmatched: 11. The CDR3, as DNA: TGTGCCAGCAGCGCGAGAGGGGGACTAGCGGGAGTTGACCAGTACTTC. Its translation: CASSARGGLAGVDQYF. The entire variable domain, with the rest obtained from reference TRBV9 and TRBJ2-5, is as follows: DSGVTQTPKHLITATGQRVTLRCSPRSGDLSVYWYQQSLDQGLQFLIQYYNGEERAKGNILERFSAQQFPDLHSELNLSSLELGDSALYFCASSARGGLAGVDQYFGPGTRLLVL.

This clonotype was found a few times. This could be a read error, since a much larger clone is one nucleotide away. The chain links TRBV6-2 or TRBV6-3 to TRBJ1-5, with 8 nucleotides matching TRBD1. The CDR3 covers 15 residues. Germline lookup yields CDR1 MNHEY and CDR2 SVGEGT. With 2 bases clipped from V and 2 bases from J, the junction kept 2 bases outside the gene matches. CDR3 DNA: TGTGCCAGCAGTTACGAGACAGGGGGCAATCAGCCCCAGCATTTT. Translating gives CASSYETGGNQPQHF.

This clonotype was counted ten times or more. V usage is TRBV5-6 and J usage is TRBJ1-1, with D perhaps matching TRBD1 (5 bases). CDR3 size: 14 residues. The germline CDR1 and CDR2 sequences are SGHDT and YYEEEE. Trimming removed 2 bases at V and 4 bases at J, with 12 bases between. The CDR3 loop is CASSLTGPPTEAFF. DNA of the CDR3: TGTGCCAGCAGCTTAACAGGTCCCCCCACTGAAGCTTTCTTT.

J is TRBJ2-3 and V is TRBV30, with D perhaps TRBD2 (6 bases). The CDR3 length is 12 residues. V lost 8 bases to trimming and J lost 3 bases, with 12 bases between them. From germline, CDR1 is GTSNPN and CDR2 SVGIG (reference sequence). The CDR3 protein is CAHTGSTDTQYF. CDR3 coding DNA: TGTGCCCATACCGGGAGTACAGATACGCAGTATTTT.

This clonotype was counted at least ten times. V and J are TRBV5-6 and TRBJ2-1, with D maybe TRBD1 (5 bases). Per germline, CDR1 SGHDT and CDR2 YYEEEE. The CDR3 sequence is 15 residues long. V dropped 3 bases and J dropped 1 base, with 11 bases sitting between them. The chain's CDR3 is CASSYRQRSYNEQFF. For the CDR3, the DNA is TGTGCCAGCAGCTACCGACAGAGATCCTACAATGAGCAGTTCTTC. The whole variable domain, filled in from reference TRBV5-6 and TRBJ2-1, reads DAGVTQSPTHLIKTRGQQVTLRCSPKSGHDTVSWYQQALGQGPQFIFQYYEEEERQRGNFPDRFSGHQFPNYSSELNVNALLLGDSALYLCASSYRQRSYNEQFFGPGTRLTVL.

This clonotype came up many times. V usage is TRBV7-2 and J usage is TRBJ2-5; 11 bases fit TRBD2. CDR1 is SGHTA and CDR2 is FQGNSA in the germline V gene. The CDR3 runs to 15 residues. V was pared by 4 bases and J by 4 bases, with 5 bases of the junction left unmatched. The DNA of the CDR3 is TGTGCCAGCAGCTCGCCTAGCGGGAGGTTAGAGACCCAGTACTTC. Translating it yields CASSSPSGRLETQYF.

The table lists this clonotype with many counts. The chain has TRBV29-1 and TRBJ1-3; unclear D gene. The CDR3 length is 15 residues. The V gene lost 6 bases and the J gene lost 3 bases, with 18 bases spanning the gap. Germline values: CDR1 SQVTM, CDR2 ANQGSEA. CDR3 in DNA: TGCAGCGTCCCGCCTAAGGTCTTTAGTGGAAACACCATATATTTT. This sequence encodes CSVPPKVFSGNTIYF.

At least ten counts were recorded for this clonotype. The chain links TRBV12-3 or TRBV12-4 to TRBJ2-3, with TRBD2 matching 8 bases. CDR3 length: 13 amino acids. V trimming: 5 bases; J trimming: 6 bases; junction bases outside the gene matches: 4. The CDR3 coding sequence is TGTGCCAGCAGTGCCCGGACTAGCGATACGCAGTATTTT. Amino acids: CASSARTSDTQYF.

This clonotype was detected many times. This chain links TRBV10-3 with TRBJ1-2, with D uncertain. The germline V gene encodes CDR1 ENHRY and CDR2 SYGVKD. V shed 0 bases and J shed 2 bases, with 13 bases lying between them. CDR3 size: 16 residues. The CDR3 is CAISESRTPMNYGYTF. The CDR3 coding sequence is TGTGCCATCAGTGAGTCGAGAACTCCTATGAACTATGGCTACACCTTC.

V usage is TRBV7-9 and J usage is TRBJ1-3; D gene unclear. Germline-derived CDR1 and CDR2 are SEHNR and FQNEAQ (reference sequence). The CDR3 sequence is 17 residues long. V was cut by 0 bases and J by 0 bases, with 12 bases left in between. This chain's CDR3 is CASSLARSVGSGNTIYF. CDR3 DNA: TGTGCCAGCAGCTTAGCGCGGAGCGTAGGCTCTGGAAACACCATATATTTT.

This clonotype was observed a handful of times. The rearrangement links TRBV2 to TRBJ2-1; no firm D call. V was shortened by 7 bases and J by 1 base, with 20 bases between the two germline ends. CDR3 length equals 17 residues. CDR1 SNHLY and CDR2 FYNNEI come from the germline V gene. CDR3 DNA sequence: TGTGCCAGCACCAACGGCCCGGCGGACCGTTCCTACAATGAGCAGTTCTTC. It encodes CASTNGPADRSYNEQFF.

V gene TRBV4-1 combines with J gene TRBJ2-1; 10 bases map to TRBD2. CDR1 is MGHRA, CDR2 YSYEKL, per germline. The CDR3 contains 12 residues. With 3 bases clipped from V and 15 bases from J, the junction kept 5 bases outside the gene matches. The CDR3 spells CASSQGTSEAFF. The CDR3 region has the DNA TGCGCCAGCAGCCAGGGGACTAGCGAGGCGTTCTTC.

This CDR3 is CASSKVPRQGEFF. CDR3 nucleotides: TGTGCCAGCAGCAAAGTACCCAGACAGGGGGAGTTCTTC. The chain has TRBV21-1 and TRBJ2-1; TRBD1 was called by the table and not checked on the DNA. TRBV21-1 is flagged as a pseudogene. The CDR3 loop spans 13 amino acids.

The table lists this clonotype with many counts. V usage is TRBV5-1 and J usage is TRBJ2-2; no clear D. V was shortened by 0 bases and J by 4 bases, with 13 bases between the two germline ends. CDR1 is SGHRS and CDR2 is YFSETQ in the germline V gene. The CDR3 is 16 amino acids. The DNA for the CDR3 is TGCGCCAGCAGCTTGGCCGGAGCCCAGAGCACCGGGGAGCTGTTTTTT. It translates to CASSLAGAQSTGELFF.

The sample holds many counts of this clonotype. The chain has TRBV6-5 and TRBJ1-2; D remains unclear. Trimming removed 3 bases from V and 6 bases from J, with 17 bases in between. This CDR3 has 15 amino acids. Germline loops: CDR1 MNHEY, CDR2 SVGAGI. DNA of the CDR3: TGTGCCAGCAGTTATAGCGCGCAGCCTCGCGATGGCTACACCTTC. It codes for CASSYSAQPRDGYTF.

This clonotype was seen many times. V gene TRBV7-6 combines with J gene TRBJ2-7; tentatively, D is TRBD2 (6 bases). CDR1 and CDR2 from the germline V gene are SGHVS and FNYEAQ. Trimming took 0 bases from V and 1 from J, leaving 13 bases between them. The CDR3 consists of 16 residues. CDR3: CASSLASTEGSYEQYF. The CDR3 coding sequence is TGTGCCAGCAGCTTAGCCTCAACGGAGGGATCCTACGAGCAGTACTTC. The full variable domain, its missing parts supplied by reference TRBV7-6 and TRBJ2-7, is GAGVSQSPRYKVTKRGQDVALRCDPISGHVSLYWYRQALGQGPEFLTYFNYEAQQDKSGLPNDRFSAERPEGSISTLTIQRTEQRDSAMYRCASSLASTEGSYEQYFGPGTRLTVT.

The sample holds many counts of this clonotype. The V call is TRBV7-8, the J call TRBJ1-5; the D gene is possibly TRBD1 (6 bases). Germline V lookup: CDR1 SGHVS, CDR2 FQNEAQ. This CDR3 contains 15 residues. V lost 4 bases and J 1 base, leaving 11 bases between the germline ends. CDR3 coding DNA: TGTGCCAGCAGCTCAGAGAGGGGGAGCAATCAGCCCCAGCATTTT. This sequence encodes CASSSERGSNQPQHF.

This clonotype occurred many times. The chain couples TRBV20-1 to TRBJ2-1; 10 bases agree with TRBD2. CDR1 is DFQATT and CDR2 is SNEGSKA in the germline V gene (reference sequence). V shed 2 bases and J 4 bases; nucleotides not matched to a gene: 5. The CDR3 covers 15 residues. The CDR3 loop reads CSARRASGGYNEQFF. CDR3 coding DNA: TGCAGTGCTAGACGAGCTAGCGGGGGTTACAATGAGCAGTTCTTC.

This clonotype has ten or more counts. The rearrangement uses TRBV12-3 or TRBV12-4 and TRBJ2-1, with 8 bases matching TRBD1. V was clipped by 6 bases and J by 2 bases; unmatched bases: 3. The CDR3 has 14 residues. The CDR3 is CASRDRVTYNEQFF. In DNA, the CDR3 is TGTGCCAGCAGGGACAGGGTTACCTACAATGAGCAGTTCTTC.

This clonotype has ten or more counts. V is TRBV5-1 and J is TRBJ2-3, with a possible D match to TRBD2 (6 bases). Germline lookup yields CDR1 SGHRS and CDR2 YFSETQ. The CDR3 is 12 residues long. With 4 bases removed from V and 5 bases from J, the gap between germline ends came to 8 bases. CDR3 amino acids: CASSLGGDTQYF. In nucleotides, the CDR3 is TGCGCCAGCAGCCTCGGGGGAGATACGCAGTATTTT.

This clonotype was observed many times. The CDR3 region is CASSQGLAYEQYF. In DNA form, the CDR3 reads TGTGCCAGCAGCCAGGGGCTGGCCTACGAGCAGTACTTC. The chain recombines TRBV7-8 with TRBJ2-7; possibly TRBD1 for D (6 bases). CDR3 length: 13 residues. Looked up from germline, CDR1 is SGHVS and CDR2 is FQNEAQ. V was cut by 5 bases and J by 2 bases, with 10 bases left in between.

The table lists this clonotype with many counts. The chain has TRBV5-1 and TRBJ1-2, with TRBD1 matching 8 bases. Germline assignment: CDR1 SGHRS and CDR2 YFSETQ. CDR3 size: 13 residues. Trimming cost V 4 bases and J 7 bases; bases outside gene matches: 6. CDR3 sequence reads: CASSTGQGGGYTF. The CDR3 DNA follows: TGCGCCAGCAGCACCGGACAGGGTGGTGGCTACACCTTC.

This clonotype was detected ten times or more. This chain connects TRBV28 to TRBJ2-3; perhaps D is TRBD1 or TRBD2 (6 bases each). V was cut by 5 bases and J by 6 bases, with 15 bases left in between. Per germline, CDR1 MDHEN and CDR2 SYDVKM. The CDR3 is 14 amino acids. The CDR3 nucleotides are TGTGCCAGCAGTAAACAGGGAGGTGGCGATACGCAGTATTTT. This codes for CASSKQGGGDTQYF. Complete variable domain (other parts from reference TRBV28 and TRBJ2-3): DVKVTQSSRYLVKRTGEKVFLECVQDMDHENMFWYRQDPGLGLRLIYFSYDVKMKEKGDIPEGYSVSREKKERFSLILESASTNQTSMYLCASSKQGGGDTQYFGPGTRLTVL.

A remark on this clonotype: A read error is possible here, since a much larger clone lies one base away. This chain joins TRBV3-1 and TRBJ1-1; D is unclear. The V gene's germline CDR1 is LGHDT and CDR2 YNNKEL (reference sequence). V dropped 3 bases and J dropped 10 bases, with 9 bases sitting between them. This CDR3 contains 11 residues. The chain's CDR3 is CASSQEARAFF. The CDR3 region has the DNA TGTGCCAGCAGCCAGGAAGCTCGAGCTTTCTTT.

This clonotype was seen repeatedly, ten times or more. J is TRBJ2-5 and V is TRBV12-3 or TRBV12-4; D is unresolved. The CDR3 contains 12 residues. V shed 5 bases and J shed 5 bases, with 9 bases lying between them. CDR3 nucleotide sequence: TGTGCCAGCAGTCCAATTGGGGAGACCCAGTACTTC. Its translation is CASSPIGETQYF.